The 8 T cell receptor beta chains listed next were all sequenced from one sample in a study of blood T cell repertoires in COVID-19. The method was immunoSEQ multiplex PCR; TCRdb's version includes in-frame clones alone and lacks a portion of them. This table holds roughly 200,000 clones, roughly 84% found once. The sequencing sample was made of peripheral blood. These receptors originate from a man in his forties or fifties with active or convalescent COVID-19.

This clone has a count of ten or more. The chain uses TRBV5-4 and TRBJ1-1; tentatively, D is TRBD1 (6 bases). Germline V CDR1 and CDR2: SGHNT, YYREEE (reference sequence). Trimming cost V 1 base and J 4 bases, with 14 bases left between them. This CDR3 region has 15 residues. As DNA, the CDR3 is TGTGCCAGCAGCTTGTCTTGGCAGGGGTCCACTGAAGCTTTCTTT. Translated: CASSLSWQGSTEAFF.

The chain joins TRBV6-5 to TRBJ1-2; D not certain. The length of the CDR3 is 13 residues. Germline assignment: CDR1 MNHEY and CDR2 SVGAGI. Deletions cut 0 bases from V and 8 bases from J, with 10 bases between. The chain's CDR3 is CASSYSTGGGYTF. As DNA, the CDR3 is TGTGCCAGCAGTTACTCGACCGGAGGCGGCTACACCTTC.

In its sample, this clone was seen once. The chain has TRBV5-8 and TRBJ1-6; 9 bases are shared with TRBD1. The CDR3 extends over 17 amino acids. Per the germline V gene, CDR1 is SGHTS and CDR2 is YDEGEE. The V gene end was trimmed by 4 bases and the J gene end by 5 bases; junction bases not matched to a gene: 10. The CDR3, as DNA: TGTGCCAGCAGCGAAATCGGGACAGGGAGTCATAATTCACCCCTCCACTTT. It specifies CASSEIGTGSHNSPLHF.

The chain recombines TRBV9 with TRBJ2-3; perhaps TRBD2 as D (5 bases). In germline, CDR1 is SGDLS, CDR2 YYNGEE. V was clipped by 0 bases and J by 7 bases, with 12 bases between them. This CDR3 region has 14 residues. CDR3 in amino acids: CASSVDLATYTQYF. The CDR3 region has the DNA TGTGCCAGCAGCGTAGACCTAGCAACCTATACGCAGTATTTT. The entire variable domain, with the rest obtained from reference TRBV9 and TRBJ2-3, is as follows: DSGVTQTPKHLITATGQRVTLRCSPRSGDLSVYWYQQSLDQGLQFLIQYYNGEERAKGNILERFSAQQFPDLHSELNLSSLELGDSALYFCASSVDLATYTQYFGPGTRLTVL.

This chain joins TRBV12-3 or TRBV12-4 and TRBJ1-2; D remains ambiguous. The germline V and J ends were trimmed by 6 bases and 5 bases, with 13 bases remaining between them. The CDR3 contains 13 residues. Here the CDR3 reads CASSPDIVYGYTF. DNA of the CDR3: TGTGCCAGCAGCCCCGACATAGTTTATGGCTACACCTTC.

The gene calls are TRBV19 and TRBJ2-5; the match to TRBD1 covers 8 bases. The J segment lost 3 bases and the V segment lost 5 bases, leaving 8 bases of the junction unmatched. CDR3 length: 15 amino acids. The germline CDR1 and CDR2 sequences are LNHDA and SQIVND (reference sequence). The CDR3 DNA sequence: TGTGCCAGTAGTTTACAGGGGGGAAAAGAAGAGACCCAGTACTTC. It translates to CASSLQGGKEETQYF.

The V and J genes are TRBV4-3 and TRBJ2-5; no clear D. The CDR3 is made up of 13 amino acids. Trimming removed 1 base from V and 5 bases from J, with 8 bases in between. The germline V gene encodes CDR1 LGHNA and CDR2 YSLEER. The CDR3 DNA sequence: TGCGCCAGCAGCCAAGTTACTATGGAGACCCAGTACTTC. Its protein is CASSQVTMETQYF.

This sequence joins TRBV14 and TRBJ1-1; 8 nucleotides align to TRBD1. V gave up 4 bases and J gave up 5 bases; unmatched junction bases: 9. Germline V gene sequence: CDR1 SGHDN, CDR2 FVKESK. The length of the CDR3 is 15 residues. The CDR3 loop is CASSLRTGRRTEAFF. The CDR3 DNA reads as TGTGCCAGCAGCCTGCGGACAGGGCGAAGGACTGAAGCTTTCTTT.